This T cell receptor beta chain was sequenced for a study of blood T cells in healthy people across ages. Overall study findings and caveats: Estimates based on one million T cells were treated as lower bounds.

This clonotype has a count of ten or more. Its antigen is still unknown. A J-beta primer mix and a sample-barcoded 5' primer were used in a second PCR of about 7 to 12 cycles. TCRdb re-derived calls from the 5' RACE reads in MiXCR, one entry per CDR3 protein. Among 650,000 to 1,000,000 distinct CDR3 sequences, approximately 35% were seen once, and the ten largest hold roughly 13%. This CDR3 is 14 amino acids long. Germline values: CDR1 DFQATT, CDR2 SNEGSKA (reference sequence). V lost 5 bases and J lost 5, with 15 bases in between. Material for sequencing was blood. The genes are TRBV20-1 and TRBJ1-4; no firm D call. The TCR sequence derives from a man between 18 and 35 years old in good health. Here the CDR3 reads CSAFTRAVNEKLFF. CDR3 in DNA: TGCAGTGCTTTTACCCGGGCCGTGAATGAAAAACTGTTTTTT.